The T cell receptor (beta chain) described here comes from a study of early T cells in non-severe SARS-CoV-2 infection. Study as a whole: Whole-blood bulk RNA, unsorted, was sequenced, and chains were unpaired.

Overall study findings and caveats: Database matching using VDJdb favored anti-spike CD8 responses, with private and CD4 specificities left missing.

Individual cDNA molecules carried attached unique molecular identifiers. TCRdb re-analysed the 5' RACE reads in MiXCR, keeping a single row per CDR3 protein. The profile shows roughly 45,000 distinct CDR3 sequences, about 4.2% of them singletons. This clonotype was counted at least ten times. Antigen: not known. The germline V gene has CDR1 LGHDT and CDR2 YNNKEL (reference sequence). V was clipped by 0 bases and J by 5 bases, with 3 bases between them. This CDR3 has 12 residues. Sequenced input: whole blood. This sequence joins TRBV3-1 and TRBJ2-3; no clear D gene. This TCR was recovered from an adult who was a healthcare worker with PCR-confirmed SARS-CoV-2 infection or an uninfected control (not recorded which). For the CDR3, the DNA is TGTGCCAGCAGCCAAGAAGTAGATACGCAGTATTTT. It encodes CASSQEVDTQYF.